This TCR beta chain derives from a study of blood T cell repertoires in COVID-19. With V trimmed by 2 bases and J by 7 bases, 5 bases remained unmatched. The V gene's germline CDR1 is SGHRS and CDR2 YFSETQ. CDR3 size: 14 residues. Generated by immunoSEQ multiplex PCR, the TCRdb table keeps only in-frame clones and is missing some. Of about 250,000 clones in the sample, roughly four fifths were seen once. The receptor was isolated from a middle-aged man who had recovered from COVID-19. Sample: PBMCs or T cells enriched from blood (not recorded which). The rearrangement uses TRBV5-1 and TRBJ2-1, with 8 bases lining up with TRBD1. In nucleotides, the CDR3 is TGCGCCAGCAGCTTACAGGGGGACTTGAATGAGCAGTTCTTC. The encoded protein is CASSLQGDLNEQFF.